At least ten counts were recorded for the clone carrying this T cell receptor beta chain. MiXCR, run by TCRdb on the 5' RACE reads, gives a single entry per CDR3 protein. The table has about 55,000 distinct CDR3 sequences, 3.8% seen once. V dropped 2 bases and J dropped 3 bases, with 11 bases sitting between them. The CDR3 extends over 15 amino acids. Germline V gives CDR1 SGHAT, CDR2 FQNNGV. The sample is drawn from a study of neurological immune-mediated disorders. The origin of this receptor is a man in his sixties with multiple sclerosis. Material: PBMCs. The chain combines TRBV11-2 with TRBJ2-1; D is possibly TRBD1 (6 bases). The DNA for the CDR3 is TGTGCCAGCAGCTTACTCAGGGGCGTCTACAATGAGCAGTTCTTC. This codes for CASSLLRGVYNEQFF.